Sequencing of this T cell receptor (beta chain) was carried out in a study of regulatory T cells in long-lasting Graves disease. Findings of the study overall: Reduced TCR diversity was observed in persistent Graves' patients versus newly diagnosed patients. No thyroid tissue was studied; the work used peripheral blood only.

In the case of this clonotype: The antigen remains unidentified.

J gave up 1 base and V 7 bases, and 8 bases lay outside the gene matches. The CDR3 has 15 amino acids. CDR1 SGHNT and CDR2 YYREEE come from the germline V gene (reference sequence). Construction of the TCR beta libraries employed iRepertoire HTBI primers in conjunction with Arm-PCR of CDR3 regions. TCRdb reprocessed the multiplex PCR reads with MiXCR, giving one entry per CDR3 protein. The sample shows 300,000 to 450,000 distinct CDR3 sequences, around 16% of them seen only once. Time point of the sample: newly diagnosed GD, antithyroid drugs for less than 3 months. RNA extracted from PBMCs served as the sequencing template.

This clonotype originated in a female donor with Graves disease. The rearrangement links TRBV5-4 to TRBJ2-3, with 8 bases that match TRBD2. The sequenced sample was peripheral blood mononuclear cells (PBMCs), obtained at new diagnosis, from a patient treated with antithyroid drugs. CDR3 sequence reads: CASRDLAGRTDTQYF. The CDR3 DNA is TGTGCCAGCCGAGACTTAGCGGGGCGCACAGATACGCAGTATTTT.